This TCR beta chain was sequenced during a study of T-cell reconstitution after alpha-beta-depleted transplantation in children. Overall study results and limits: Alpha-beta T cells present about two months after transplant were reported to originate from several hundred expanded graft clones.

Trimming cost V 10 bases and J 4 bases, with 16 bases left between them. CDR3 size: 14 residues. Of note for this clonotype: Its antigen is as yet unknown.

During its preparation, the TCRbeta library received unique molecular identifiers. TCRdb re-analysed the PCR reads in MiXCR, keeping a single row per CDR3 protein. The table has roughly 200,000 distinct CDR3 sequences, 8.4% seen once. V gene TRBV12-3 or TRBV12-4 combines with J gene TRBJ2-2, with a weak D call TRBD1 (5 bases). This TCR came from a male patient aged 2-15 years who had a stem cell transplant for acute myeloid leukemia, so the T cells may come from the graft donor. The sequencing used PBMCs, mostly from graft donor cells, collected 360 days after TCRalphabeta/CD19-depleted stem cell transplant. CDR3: CANRKTLSTGELFF. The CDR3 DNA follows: TGTGCCAACAGGAAGACCCTAAGCACCGGGGAGCTGTTTTTT.